This T cell receptor (beta chain) was identified in a study of blood T cell repertoires in COVID-19. Study-level information: Samples of COVID-19 (acute and convalescent) were obtained from the United States, Italy and Spain. T cells, B-cell-depleted T cells, or PBMCs provided the cDNA or gDNA that served as material.

Original processing notes: Amplifying reference gene primers gave estimates of nucleated cell counts. TCRdb's copy holds only in-frame clones and misses some; the assay was immunoSEQ multiplex PCR. V and J calls and clone size come straight from that table; D and trimming were deduced from the DNA. The sample lists fewer than 250,000 clones; approximately 91% were seen once. V lost 5 bases and J lost 8; bases outside the gene matches: 4. CDR1 MNHEY and CDR2 SVGEGT come from the germline V gene. CDR3 length: 12 amino acids. Sequencing was performed on peripheral blood. This rearrangement joins TRBV6-2 or TRBV6-3 to TRBJ2-3; 7 nucleotides agree with TRBD2. The TCR was taken from a man aged 25 to 40 with acute or convalescent COVID-19. The CDR3 DNA reads TGTGCCAGCAGTGACGCTAGCGGTACGCAGTATTTT. Its translation: CASSDASGTQYF.